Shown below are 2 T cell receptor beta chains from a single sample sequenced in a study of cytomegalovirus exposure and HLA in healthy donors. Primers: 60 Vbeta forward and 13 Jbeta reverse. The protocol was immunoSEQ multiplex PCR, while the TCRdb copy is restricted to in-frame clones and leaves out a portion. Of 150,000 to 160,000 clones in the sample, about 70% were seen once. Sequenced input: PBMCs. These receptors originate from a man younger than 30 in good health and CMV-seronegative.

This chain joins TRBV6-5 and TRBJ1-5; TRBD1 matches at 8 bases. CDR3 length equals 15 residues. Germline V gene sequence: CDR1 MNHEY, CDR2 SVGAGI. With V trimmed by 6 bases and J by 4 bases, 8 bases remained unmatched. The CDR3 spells CASSSQGAGNQPQHF. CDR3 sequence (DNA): TGTGCCAGCAGCTCCCAGGGGGCGGGTAATCAGCCCCAGCATTTT.

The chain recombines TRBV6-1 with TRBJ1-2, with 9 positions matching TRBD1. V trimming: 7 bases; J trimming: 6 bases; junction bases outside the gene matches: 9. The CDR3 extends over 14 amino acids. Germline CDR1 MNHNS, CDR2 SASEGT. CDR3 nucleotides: TGTGCCAGCATATGGACAGGGGATAGTGATGGCTACACCTTC. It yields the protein CASIWTGDSDGYTF.